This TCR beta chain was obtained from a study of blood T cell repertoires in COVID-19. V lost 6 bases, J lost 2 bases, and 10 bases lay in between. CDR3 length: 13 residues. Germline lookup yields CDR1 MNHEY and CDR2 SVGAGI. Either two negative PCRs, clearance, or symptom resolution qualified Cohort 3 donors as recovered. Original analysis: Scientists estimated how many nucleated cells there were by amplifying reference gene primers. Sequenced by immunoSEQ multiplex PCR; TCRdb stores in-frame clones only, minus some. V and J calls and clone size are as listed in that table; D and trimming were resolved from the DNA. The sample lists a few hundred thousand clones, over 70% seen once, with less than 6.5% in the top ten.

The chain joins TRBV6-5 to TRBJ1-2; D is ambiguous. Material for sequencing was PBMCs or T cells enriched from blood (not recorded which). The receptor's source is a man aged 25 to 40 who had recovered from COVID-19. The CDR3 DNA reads TGTGCCAGCAGGGGCGGGTTAAACTATGGCTACACCTTC. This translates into CASRGGLNYGYTF.